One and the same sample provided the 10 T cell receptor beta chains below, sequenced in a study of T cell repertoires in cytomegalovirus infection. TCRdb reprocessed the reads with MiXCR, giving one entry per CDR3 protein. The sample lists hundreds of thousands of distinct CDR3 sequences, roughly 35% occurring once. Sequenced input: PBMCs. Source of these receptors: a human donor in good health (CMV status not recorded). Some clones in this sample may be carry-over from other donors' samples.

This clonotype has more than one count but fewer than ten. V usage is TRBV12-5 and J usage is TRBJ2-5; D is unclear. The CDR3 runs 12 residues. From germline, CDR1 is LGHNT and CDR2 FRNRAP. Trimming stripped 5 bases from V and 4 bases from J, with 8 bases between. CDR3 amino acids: CASGPDLETQYF. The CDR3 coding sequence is TGTGCTAGTGGTCCCGACCTAGAGACCCAGTACTTC.

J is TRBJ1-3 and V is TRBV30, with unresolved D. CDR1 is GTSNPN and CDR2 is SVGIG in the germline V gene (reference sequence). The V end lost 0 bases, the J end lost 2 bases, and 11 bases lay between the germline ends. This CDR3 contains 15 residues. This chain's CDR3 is CAWSVRGLPGNTIYF. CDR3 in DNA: TGTGCCTGGAGTGTACGCGGACTTCCTGGAAACACCATATATTTT. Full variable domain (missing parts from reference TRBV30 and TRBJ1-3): SQTIHQWPATLVQPVGSPLSLECTVEGTSNPNLYWYRQAAGRGLQLLFYSVGIGQISSEVPQNLSASRPQDRQFILSSKKLLLSDSGFYLCAWSVRGLPGNTIYFGEGSWLTVV.

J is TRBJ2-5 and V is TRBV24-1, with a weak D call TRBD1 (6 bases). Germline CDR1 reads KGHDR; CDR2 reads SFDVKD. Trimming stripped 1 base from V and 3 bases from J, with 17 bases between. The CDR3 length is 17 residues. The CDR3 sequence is CATSDFGAGDAKETQYF. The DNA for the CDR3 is TGTGCCACCAGTGATTTTGGGGCAGGGGACGCCAAAGAGACCCAGTACTTC.

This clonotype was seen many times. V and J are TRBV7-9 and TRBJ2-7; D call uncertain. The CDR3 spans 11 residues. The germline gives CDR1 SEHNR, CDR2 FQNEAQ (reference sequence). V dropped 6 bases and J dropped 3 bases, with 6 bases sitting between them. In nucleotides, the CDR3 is TGTGCCAGCAGTTCCTTCTACGAGCAGTACTTC. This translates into CASSSFYEQYF.

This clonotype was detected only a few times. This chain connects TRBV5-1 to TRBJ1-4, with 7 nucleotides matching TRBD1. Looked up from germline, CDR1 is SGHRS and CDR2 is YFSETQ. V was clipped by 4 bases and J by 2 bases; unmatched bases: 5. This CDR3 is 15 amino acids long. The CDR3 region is CASSAKGATNEKLFF. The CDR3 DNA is TGCGCCAGCAGCGCGAAGGGGGCGACTAATGAAAAACTGTTTTTT.

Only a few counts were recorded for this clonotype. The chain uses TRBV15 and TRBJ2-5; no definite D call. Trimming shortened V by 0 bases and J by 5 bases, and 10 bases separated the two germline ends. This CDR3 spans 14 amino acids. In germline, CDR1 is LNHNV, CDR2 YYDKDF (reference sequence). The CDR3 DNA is TGTGCCACCAGCAGAGATCGAGGCCGGGAGACCCAGTACTTC. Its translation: CATSRDRGRETQYF.

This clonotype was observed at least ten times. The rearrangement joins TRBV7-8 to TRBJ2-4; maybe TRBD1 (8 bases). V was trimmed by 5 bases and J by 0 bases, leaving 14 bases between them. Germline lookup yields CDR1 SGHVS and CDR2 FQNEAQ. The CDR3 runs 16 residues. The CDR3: CASSTGGEGAKNIQYF. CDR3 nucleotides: TGTGCCAGCAGCACAGGGGGGGAAGGAGCCAAAAACATTCAGTACTTC.

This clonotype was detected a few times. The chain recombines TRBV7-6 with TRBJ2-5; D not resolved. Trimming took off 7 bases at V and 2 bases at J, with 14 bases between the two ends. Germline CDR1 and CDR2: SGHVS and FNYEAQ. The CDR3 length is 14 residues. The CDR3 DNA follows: TGTGCCAGCACCTCCAGCAGAGTGCAAGAGACCCAGTACTTC. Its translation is CASTSSRVQETQYF.

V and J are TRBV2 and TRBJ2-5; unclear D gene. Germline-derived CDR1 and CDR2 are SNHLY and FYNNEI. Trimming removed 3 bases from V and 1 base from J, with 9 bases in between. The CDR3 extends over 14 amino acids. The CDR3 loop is CASSEWSGQETQYF. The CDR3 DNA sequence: TGTGCCAGCAGTGAGTGGTCGGGCCAAGAGACCCAGTACTTC.

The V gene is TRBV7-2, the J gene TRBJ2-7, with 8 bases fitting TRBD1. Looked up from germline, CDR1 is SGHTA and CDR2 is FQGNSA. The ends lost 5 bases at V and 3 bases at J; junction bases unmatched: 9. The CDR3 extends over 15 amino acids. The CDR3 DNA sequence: TGTGCCAGCAGCGCCACCGGGACAGGATTCTACGAGCAGTACTTC. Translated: CASSATGTGFYEQYF.